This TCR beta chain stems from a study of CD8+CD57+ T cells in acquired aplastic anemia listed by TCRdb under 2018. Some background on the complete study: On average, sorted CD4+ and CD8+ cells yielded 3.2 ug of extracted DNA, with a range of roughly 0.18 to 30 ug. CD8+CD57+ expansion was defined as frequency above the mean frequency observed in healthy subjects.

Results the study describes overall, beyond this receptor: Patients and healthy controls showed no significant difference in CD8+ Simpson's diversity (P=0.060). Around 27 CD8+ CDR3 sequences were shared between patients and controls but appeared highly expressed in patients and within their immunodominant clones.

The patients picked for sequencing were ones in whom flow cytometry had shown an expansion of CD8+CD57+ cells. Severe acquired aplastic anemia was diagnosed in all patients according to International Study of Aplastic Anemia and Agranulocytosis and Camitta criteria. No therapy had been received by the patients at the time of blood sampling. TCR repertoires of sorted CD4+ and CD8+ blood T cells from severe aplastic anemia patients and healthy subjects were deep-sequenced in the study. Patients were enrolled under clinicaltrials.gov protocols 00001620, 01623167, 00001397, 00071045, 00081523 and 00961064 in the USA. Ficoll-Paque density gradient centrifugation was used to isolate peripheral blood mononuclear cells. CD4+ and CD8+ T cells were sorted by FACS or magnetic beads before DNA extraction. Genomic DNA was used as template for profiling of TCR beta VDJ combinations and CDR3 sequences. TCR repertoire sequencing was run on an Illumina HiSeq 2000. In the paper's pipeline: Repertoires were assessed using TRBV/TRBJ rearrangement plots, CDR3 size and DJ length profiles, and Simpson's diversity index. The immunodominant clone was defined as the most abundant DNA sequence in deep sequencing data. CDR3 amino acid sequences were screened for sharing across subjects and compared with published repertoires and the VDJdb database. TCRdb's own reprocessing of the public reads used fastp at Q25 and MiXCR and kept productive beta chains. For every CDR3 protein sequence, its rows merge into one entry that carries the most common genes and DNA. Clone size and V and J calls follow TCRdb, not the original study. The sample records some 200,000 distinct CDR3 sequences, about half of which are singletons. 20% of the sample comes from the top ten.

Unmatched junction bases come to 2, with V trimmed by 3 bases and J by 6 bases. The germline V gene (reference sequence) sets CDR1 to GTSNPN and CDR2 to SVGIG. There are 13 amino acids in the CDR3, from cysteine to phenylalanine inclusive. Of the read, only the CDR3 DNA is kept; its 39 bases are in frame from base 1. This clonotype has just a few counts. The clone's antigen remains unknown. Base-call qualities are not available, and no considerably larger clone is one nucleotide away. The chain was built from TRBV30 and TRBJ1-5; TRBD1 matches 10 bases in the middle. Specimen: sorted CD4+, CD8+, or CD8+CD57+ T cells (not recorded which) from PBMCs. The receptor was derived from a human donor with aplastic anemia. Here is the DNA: TGTGCCTGGAGCCGGGACAGGGGTCAGCCCCAGCATTTT. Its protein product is CAWSRDRGQPQHF.